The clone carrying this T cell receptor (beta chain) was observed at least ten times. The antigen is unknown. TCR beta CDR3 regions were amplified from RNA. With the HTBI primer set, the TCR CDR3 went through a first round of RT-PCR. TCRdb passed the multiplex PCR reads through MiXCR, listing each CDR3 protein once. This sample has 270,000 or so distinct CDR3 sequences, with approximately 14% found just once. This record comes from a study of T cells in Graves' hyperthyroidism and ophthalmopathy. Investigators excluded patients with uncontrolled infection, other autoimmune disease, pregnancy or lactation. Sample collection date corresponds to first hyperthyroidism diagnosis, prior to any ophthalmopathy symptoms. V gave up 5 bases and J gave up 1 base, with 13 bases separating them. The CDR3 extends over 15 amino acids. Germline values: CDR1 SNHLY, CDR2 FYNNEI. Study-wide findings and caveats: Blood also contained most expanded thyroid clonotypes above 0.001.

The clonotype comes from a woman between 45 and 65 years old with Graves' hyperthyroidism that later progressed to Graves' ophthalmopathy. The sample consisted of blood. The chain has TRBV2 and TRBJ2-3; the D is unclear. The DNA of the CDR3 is TGTGCCAGCAGTACTCTTGCGTTGGGCACAGATACGCAGTATTTT. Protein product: CASSTLALGTDTQYF. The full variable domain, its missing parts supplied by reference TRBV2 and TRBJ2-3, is EPEVTQTPSHQVTQMGQEVILRCVPISNHLYFYWYRQILGQKVEFLVSFYNNEISEKSEIFDDQFSVERPDGSNFTLKIRSTKLEDSAMYFCASSTLALGTDTQYFGPGTRLTVL.